Listed below are T cell receptor beta chains from one sample, sequenced in a study of blood T cell repertoires in COVID-19. Assay used: immunoSEQ multiplex PCR; TCRdb lists only in-frame clones, some missing. The sample consists of about 190,000 clones, roughly 85% of them appearing once. Sequencing used peripheral blood. The source of these receptors is a woman of 80 years or more with active or convalescent COVID-19. Each CDR3 is given with its conserved first and last residue. Each record gives: clone size, CDR3 length, J gene, V gene, D gene, CDR3 DNA, CDR3 protein. The D gene is left open where the match is weak. The size of a clone is reported for some rows only, either as once, few or many, or as a class for expanded clones.

NA,16,TRBJ2-1,TRBV30,TRBD1,TGTGCCTGGCAAGGGACAGGGCAGAGCTCCTACAATGAGCAGTTCTTC,CAWQGTGQSSYNEQFF
NA,14,TRBJ2-7,TRBV11-2,TRBD2,TGTGCCAGCAGCTTAGCTAGCGGGAGGTCCGAGCAGTACTTC,CASSLASGRSEQYF
NA,14,TRBJ1-1,TRBV19,NA,TGTGCCAGTAGTATCGGAGGGAGGGACACTGAAGCTTTCTTT,CASSIGGRDTEAFF
NA,15,TRBJ2-3,TRBV4-1,NA,TGCGCCAGCAGCCAAGATCGACTGATCACAGATACGCAGTATTTT,CASSQDRLITDTQYF
NA,13,TRBJ2-7,TRBV25-1,NA,TGTGCCAGCAGTGTAGGGAGACCCTACGAGCAGTACTTC,CASSVGRPYEQYF
NA,14,TRBJ1-2,TRBV18,NA,TGTGCCAGCTCCCCTAATGCTGATATCTTAGGCTACACCTTC,CASSPNADILGYTF
few,14,TRBJ2-7,TRBV20-1,NA,TGCAGTGCTAGTAGGACACAGGGCAATTACGAGCAGTACTTC,CSASRTQGNYEQYF
NA,14,TRBJ1-2,TRBV5-1,TRBD1,TGCGCCAGCAGCCCCGAGGGACAGGGGAATGGCTACACCTTC,CASSPEGQGNGYTF
NA,14,TRBJ1-3,TRBV6-5,NA,TGTGCCAGCAGAGATCAGAACTCTGGAAACACCATATATTTT,CASRDQNSGNTIYF
NA,18,TRBJ1-1,TRBV4-1,NA,TGCGCCAGCAGCCAAGAGTGGGAGACCTTCCGAACGGGCACTGAAGCTTTCTTT,CASSQEWETFRTGTEAFF
NA,14,TRBJ1-2,TRBV28,NA,TGTGCCAGCAGTTCAACTTTGACAGTCTATGGCTACACCTTC,CASSSTLTVYGYTF
NA,14,TRBJ2-3,TRBV19,TRBD1,TGTGCCAGTAGTAGGACAGGAGGCACAGATACGCAGTATTTT,CASSRTGGTDTQYF
NA,13,TRBJ1-6,TRBV6-4,TRBD1,TGTGCCAGCGCCTCGACAGGGAGCTCACCCCTCCACTTT,CASASTGSSPLHF
NA,17,TRBJ1-2,TRBV9,TRBD1,TGTGCCAGCAGCCCCTCCGCGTTCGACAGGGAGGATTATGGCTACACCTTC,CASSPSAFDREDYGYTF
NA,14,TRBJ1-1,TRBV19,NA,TGTGCCAGTAGTCGAAGGGGGATGGACACTGAAGCTTTCTTT,CASSRRGMDTEAFF
NA,18,TRBJ1-6,TRBV27,NA,TGTGCCAGCAGTTTATGGATCATGGGCAGCTCCTATAATTCACCCCTCCACTTT,CASSLWIMGSSYNSPLHF
once,14,TRBJ1-1,TRBV11-2,TRBD1,TGTGCCAGCAGCCCAGGACAGGGATCCACTGAAGCTTTCTTT,CASSPGQGSTEAFF
few,13,TRBJ1-4,TRBV7-9,TRBD1,TGTGCCAGCAGCCACAGGGGGGACGAAAAACTGTTTTTT,CASSHRGDEKLFF
NA,15,TRBJ2-1,TRBV28,TRBD2,TGTGCCAGCAGTGTTCCGGGACTAGCGGGAGGAGTTGAGTTCTTC,CASSVPGLAGGVEFF
NA,13,TRBJ1-2,TRBV5-1,TRBD1,TGCGCCAGCAGCCACGGGACAGGGGATGGCTACACCTTC,CASSHGTGDGYTF
NA,13,TRBJ1-1,TRBV5-1,NA,TGCGCCAGCAGTGAGGACGGAGGCACTGAAGCTTTCTTT,CASSEDGGTEAFF
NA,14,TRBJ1-4,TRBV30,TRBD1,TGTGCCTGGAGAGGGGGCGAGTCTAATGAAAAACTGTTTTTT,CAWRGGESNEKLFF